This record concerns one TCR beta chain sequence. This sample stems from a study of blood T cell repertoires in COVID-19. Across the study: There were acute and convalescent COVID-19 samples, and they came from the United States, Italy and Spain. In each case, the material was cDNA or gDNA derived from T cells, B-cell-depleted T cells, or PBMCs.

Germline V gene sequence: CDR1 MNHEY, CDR2 SVGEGT. The CDR3 covers 15 residues. Deletions cut 2 bases from V and 5 bases from J, with 12 bases between. Participant-reported clinical history was the basis for cohort assignment. Per the study methods: The authors estimated nucleated cell counts from reference gene primer amplification. Produced via immunoSEQ multiplex PCR; TCRdb's table is partial and in-frame only. The DNA gave D and trimming, while V, J and clone size come from that table. This repertoire shows 250,000 to 300,000 clones, about nine tenths found once; its top ten account for roughly 1.1%.

The sequencing sample was made of PBMCs or T cells enriched from blood (not recorded which). The chain combines TRBV6-2 or TRBV6-3 with TRBJ2-2; D is uncertain. This TCR was sampled from a woman in her twenties or thirties who had recovered from COVID-19. In DNA, the CDR3 is TGTGCCAGCAGTTACCTCCTAGGAAGTACCGGGGAGCTGTTTTTT. Its translation is CASSYLLGSTGELFF.